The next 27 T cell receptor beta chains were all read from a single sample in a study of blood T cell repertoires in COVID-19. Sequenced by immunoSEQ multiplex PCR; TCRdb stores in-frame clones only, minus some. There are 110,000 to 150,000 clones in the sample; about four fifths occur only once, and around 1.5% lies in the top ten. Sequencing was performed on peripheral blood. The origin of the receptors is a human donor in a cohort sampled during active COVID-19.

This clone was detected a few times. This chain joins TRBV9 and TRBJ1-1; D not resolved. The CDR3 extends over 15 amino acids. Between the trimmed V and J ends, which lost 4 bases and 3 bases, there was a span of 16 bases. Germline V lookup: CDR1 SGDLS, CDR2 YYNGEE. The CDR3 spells CASSPSGRLDTEAFF. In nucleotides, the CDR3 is TGTGCCAGCAGCCCCAGCGGTCGGTTGGACACTGAAGCTTTCTTT.

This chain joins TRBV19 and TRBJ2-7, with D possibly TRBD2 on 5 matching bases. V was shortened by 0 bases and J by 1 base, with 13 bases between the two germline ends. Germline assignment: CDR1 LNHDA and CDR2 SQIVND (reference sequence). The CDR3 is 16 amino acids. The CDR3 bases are TGTGCCAGTAGTATAGACGTTGCGGGCCCTTCCTACGAGCAGTACTTC. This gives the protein CASSIDVAGPSYEQYF. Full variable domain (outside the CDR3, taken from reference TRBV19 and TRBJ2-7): DGGITQSPKYLFRKEGQNVTLSCEQNLNHDAMYWYRQDPGQGLRLIYYSQIVNDFQKGDIAEGYSVSREKKESFPLTVTSAQKNPTAFYLCASSIDVAGPSYEQYFGPGTRLTVT.

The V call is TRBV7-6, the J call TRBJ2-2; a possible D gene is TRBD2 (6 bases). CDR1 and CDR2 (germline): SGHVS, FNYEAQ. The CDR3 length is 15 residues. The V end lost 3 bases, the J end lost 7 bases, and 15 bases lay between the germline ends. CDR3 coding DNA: TGTGCCAGCAGCTTGCGGGGCTCGGTGGTCGGGGAGCTGTTTTTT. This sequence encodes CASSLRGSVVGELFF.

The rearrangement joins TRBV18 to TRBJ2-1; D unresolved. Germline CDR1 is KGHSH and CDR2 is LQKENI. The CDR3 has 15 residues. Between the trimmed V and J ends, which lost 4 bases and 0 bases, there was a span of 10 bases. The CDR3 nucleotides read TGTGCCAGCTCACGGGTGGGCCTCTCCTACAATGAGCAGTTCTTC. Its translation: CASSRVGLSYNEQFF.

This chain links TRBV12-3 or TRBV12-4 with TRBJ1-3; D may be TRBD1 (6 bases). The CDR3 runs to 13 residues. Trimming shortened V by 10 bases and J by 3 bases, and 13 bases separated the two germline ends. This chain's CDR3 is CATNRDVGNTIYF. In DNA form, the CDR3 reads TGTGCCACAAACAGGGACGTTGGAAACACCATATATTTT.

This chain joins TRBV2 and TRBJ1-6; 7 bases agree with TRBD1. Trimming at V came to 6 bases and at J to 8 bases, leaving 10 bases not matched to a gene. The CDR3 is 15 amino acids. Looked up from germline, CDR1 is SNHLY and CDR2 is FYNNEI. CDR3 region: CASRSRGYGDSPLHF. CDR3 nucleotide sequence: TGTGCCAGCAGAAGCAGGGGGTACGGGGATTCACCCCTCCACTTT.

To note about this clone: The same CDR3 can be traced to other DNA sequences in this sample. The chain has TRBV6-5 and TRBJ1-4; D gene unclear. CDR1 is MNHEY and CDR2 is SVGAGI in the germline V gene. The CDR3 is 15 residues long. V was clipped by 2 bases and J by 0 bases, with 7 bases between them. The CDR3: CASSYGGATNEKLFF. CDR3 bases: TGTGCCAGCAGTTACGGTGGAGCAACTAATGAAAAACTGTTTTTT.

This CDR3 reads CASSIGGHTRAGNTIYF. Written as DNA, the CDR3 is TGTGCCAGTAGTATTGGGGGACACACTCGAGCTGGAAACACCATATATTTT. The chain links TRBV19 to TRBJ1-3; D may be TRBD1 (6 bases). Germline CDR1 LNHDA, CDR2 SQIVND (reference sequence). The germline V and J ends were trimmed by 3 bases and 2 bases, with 17 bases remaining between them. The CDR3 is 17 amino acids.

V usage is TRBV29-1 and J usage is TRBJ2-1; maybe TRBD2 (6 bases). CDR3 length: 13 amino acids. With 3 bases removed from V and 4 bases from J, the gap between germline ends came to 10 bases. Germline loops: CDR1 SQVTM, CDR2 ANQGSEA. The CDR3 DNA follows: TGCAGCGTTGACGGGAGCGGTTACAATGAGCAGTTCTTC. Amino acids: CSVDGSGYNEQFF.

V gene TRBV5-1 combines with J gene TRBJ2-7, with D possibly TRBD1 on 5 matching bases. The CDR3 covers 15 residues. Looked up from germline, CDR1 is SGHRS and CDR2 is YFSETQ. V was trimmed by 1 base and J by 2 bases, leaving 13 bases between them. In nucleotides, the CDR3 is TGCGCCAGCAGCTTGACTGCAGGGCAGACCTACGAGCAGTACTTC. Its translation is CASSLTAGQTYEQYF.

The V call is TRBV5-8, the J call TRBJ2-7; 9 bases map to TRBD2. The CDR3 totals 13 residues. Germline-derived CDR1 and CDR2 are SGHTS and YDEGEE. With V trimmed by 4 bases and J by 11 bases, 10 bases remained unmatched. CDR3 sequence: CASSRWGGRAEYF. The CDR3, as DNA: TGTGCCAGCAGCAGATGGGGCGGGAGGGCGGAGTACTTC.

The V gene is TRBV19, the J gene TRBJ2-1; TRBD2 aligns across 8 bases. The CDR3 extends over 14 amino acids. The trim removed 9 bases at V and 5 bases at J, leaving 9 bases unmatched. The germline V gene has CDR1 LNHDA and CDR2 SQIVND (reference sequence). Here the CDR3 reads CASLQAGDHNEQFF. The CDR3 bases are TGTGCCAGCCTTCAAGCGGGAGACCACAATGAGCAGTTCTTC.

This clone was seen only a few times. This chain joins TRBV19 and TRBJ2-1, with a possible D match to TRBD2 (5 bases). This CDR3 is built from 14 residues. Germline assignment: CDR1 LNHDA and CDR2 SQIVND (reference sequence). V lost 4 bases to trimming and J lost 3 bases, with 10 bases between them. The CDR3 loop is CASSSVGDYNEQFF. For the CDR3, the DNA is TGTGCCAGTAGTAGTGTGGGAGACTACAATGAGCAGTTCTTC.

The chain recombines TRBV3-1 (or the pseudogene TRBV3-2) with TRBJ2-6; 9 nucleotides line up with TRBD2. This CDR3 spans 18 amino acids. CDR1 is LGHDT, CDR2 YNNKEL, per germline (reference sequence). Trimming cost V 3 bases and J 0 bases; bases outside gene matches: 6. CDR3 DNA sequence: TGTGCCAGCAGCCACGAGCGGGAGGTCCTCTCTGGGGCCAACGTCCTGACTTTC. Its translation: CASSHEREVLSGANVLTF.

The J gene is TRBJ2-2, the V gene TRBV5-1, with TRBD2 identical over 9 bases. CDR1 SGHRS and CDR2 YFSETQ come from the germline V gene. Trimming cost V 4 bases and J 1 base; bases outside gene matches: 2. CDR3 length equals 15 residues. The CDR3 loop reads CASSLAGLNTGELFF. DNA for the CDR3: TGCGCCAGCAGCCTAGCGGGATTGAACACCGGGGAGCTGTTTTTT.

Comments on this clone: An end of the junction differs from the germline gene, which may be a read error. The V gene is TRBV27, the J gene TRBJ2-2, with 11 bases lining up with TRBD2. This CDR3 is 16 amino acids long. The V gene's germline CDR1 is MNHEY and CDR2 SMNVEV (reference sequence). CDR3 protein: CARRQLAGGGTGELFF. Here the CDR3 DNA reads TGTGCCCGCAGGCAATTAGCGGGGGGGGGCACCGGGGAGCTGTTTTTT.

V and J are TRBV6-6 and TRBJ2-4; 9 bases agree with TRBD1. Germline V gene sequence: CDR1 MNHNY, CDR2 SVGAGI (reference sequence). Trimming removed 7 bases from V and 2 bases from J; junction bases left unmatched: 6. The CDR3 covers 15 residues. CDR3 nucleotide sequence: TGTGCCAGCAACGGACAGGGGACGACCAAAAACATTCAGTACTTC. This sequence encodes CASNGQGTTKNIQYF.

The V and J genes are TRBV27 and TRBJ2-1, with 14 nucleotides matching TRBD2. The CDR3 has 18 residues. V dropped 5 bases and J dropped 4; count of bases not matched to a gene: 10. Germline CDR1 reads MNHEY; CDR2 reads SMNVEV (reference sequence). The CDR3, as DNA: TGTGCCAGCAGTGCGTTGACTAGCGGGAGGGCCGGATACAATGAGCAGTTCTTC. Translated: CASSALTSGRAGYNEQFF.

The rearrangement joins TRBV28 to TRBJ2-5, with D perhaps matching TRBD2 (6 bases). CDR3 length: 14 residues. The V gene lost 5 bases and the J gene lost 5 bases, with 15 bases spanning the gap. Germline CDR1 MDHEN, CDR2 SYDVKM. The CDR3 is CASSMFAGQETQYF. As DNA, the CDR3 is TGTGCCAGCAGTATGTTCGCGGGGCAGGAGACCCAGTACTTC.

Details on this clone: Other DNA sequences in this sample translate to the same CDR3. The CDR3 region has the DNA TGTGCCAGCAGTTTTAGCGAGCAGTTCTTC. Translating gives CASSFSEQFF. V gene TRBV12-3 or TRBV12-4 combines with J gene TRBJ2-1; D unresolved. The V end was cut by 3 bases, the J end by 10 bases, with 4 bases between. The CDR3 runs 10 residues.

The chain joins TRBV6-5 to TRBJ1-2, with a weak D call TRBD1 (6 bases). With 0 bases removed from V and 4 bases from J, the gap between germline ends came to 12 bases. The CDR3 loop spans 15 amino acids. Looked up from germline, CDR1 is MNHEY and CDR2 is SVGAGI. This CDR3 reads CASSYSTTGPYGYTF. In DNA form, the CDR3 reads TGTGCCAGCAGTTACTCCACCACAGGGCCCTATGGCTACACCTTC.

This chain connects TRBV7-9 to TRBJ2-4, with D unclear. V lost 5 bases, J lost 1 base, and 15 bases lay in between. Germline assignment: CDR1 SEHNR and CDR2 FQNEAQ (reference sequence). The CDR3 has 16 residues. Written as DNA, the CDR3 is TGTGCCAGCAGCGAAGAGGCTTTGGTGGCCAAAAACATTCAGTACTTC. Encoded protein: CASSEEALVAKNIQYF.

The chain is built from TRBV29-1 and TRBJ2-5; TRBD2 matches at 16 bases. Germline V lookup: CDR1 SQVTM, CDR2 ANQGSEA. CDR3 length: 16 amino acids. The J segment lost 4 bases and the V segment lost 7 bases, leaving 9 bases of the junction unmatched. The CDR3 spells CSADGTSGRGGETQYF. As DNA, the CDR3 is TGCAGCGCTGACGGGACTAGCGGGAGGGGAGGAGAGACCCAGTACTTC.

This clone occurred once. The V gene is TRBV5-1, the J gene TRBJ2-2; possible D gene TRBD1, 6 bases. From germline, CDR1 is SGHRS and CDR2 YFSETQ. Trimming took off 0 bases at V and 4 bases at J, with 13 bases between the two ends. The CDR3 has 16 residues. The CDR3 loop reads CASSLGTWGPTGELFF. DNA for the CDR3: TGCGCCAGCAGCTTGGGGACTTGGGGGCCCACCGGGGAGCTGTTTTTT.

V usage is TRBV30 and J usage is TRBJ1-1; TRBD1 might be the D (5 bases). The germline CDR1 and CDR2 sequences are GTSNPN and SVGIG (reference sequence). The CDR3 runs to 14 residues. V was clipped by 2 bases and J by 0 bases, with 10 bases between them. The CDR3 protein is CAWSLTEMNTEAFF. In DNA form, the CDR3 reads TGTGCCTGGAGTTTGACAGAGATGAACACTGAAGCTTTCTTT.

CDR3 region: CASSPISPGLDYF. In DNA, the CDR3 is TGTGCCAGCTCACCAATATCCCCGGGATTGGACTATTTT. The rearrangement joins TRBV18 to TRBJ2-3; weak D call: TRBD2 (5 bases). Germline lookup yields CDR1 KGHSH and CDR2 LQKENI. Trimming removed 2 bases from V and 15 bases from J, with 18 bases in between. The length of the CDR3 is 13 residues.

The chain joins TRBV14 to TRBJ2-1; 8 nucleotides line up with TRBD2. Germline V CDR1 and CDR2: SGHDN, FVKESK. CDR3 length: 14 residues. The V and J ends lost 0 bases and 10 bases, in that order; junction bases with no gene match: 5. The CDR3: CASSQDLGLAEQFF. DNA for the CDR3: TGTGCCAGCAGCCAAGACTTAGGACTAGCAGAGCAGTTCTTC.